This T cell receptor (beta chain) was documented in a study of cytomegalovirus exposure and HLA in healthy donors. The study's findings and limits: Confirmation was obtained in vitro that three CMV-associated chains are specific for CMV antigens.

The CDR3 extends over 18 amino acids. The germline CDR1 and CDR2 sequences are GTSNPN and SVGIG (reference sequence). V was pared by 3 bases and J by 0 bases, with 21 bases between. Healthy individuals who donated bone marrow served as the donors. Primers: 60 Vbeta forward and 13 Jbeta reverse. The assay was immunoSEQ multiplex PCR, and TCRdb's table has in-frame clones only and misses some. In the table there are 200,000 to 250,000 clones, around 89% of which are singletons. This clone was counted once. Its antigen is still unknown. This chain connects TRBV30 to TRBJ2-1; D is possibly TRBD2 (6 bases). This receptor was obtained from a woman aged 18-29 years in good health and CMV-seronegative. Source material: PBMCs. The CDR3 bases are TGTGCCTGGAGGGGCCCCGCGACTAGTCGAAACTCCTACAATGAGCAGTTCTTC. Translated: CAWRGPATSRNSYNEQFF.